This T cell receptor (beta chain) was obtained from a study of T cell responses to AZD1222 COVID-19 vaccine. Broader study findings: Receipt of two AZD1222 doses was followed by a rise in Spike-specific TCR breadth and depth. Per reports, nearly half of all spike-specific TCRs target regions that are unmutated in variants. Researchers report vaccine-associated CD4 TCRs spanning spike, with dominance at 160-218 and 743-854. Donors were mostly white British, more females; clonal diversity possibly underestimated.

A word on this clone: Antigen specificity is unknown.

CDR3 length: 14 residues. Germline V gene lookup returns CDR1 SGHRS and CDR2 YFSETQ. V lost 1 base, J lost 2 bases, and 9 bases lay in between. Some clones are missing from TCRdb's copy, which holds only in-frame ones; the method was immunoSEQ multiplex PCR. The sample shows around 140,000 clones, around nine tenths of them seen only once. The specimen comprised peripheral blood, sampled on day 0 of AZD1222 vaccination. The receptor was derived from an adult in good health. The chain uses TRBV5-1 and TRBJ1-2; D unclear. CDR3 DNA sequence: TGCGCCAGCAGCTTGCCGGGCCAAAACTATGGCTACACCTTC. Translating gives CASSLPGQNYGYTF. Filled out from reference TRBV5-1 and TRBJ1-2, the complete variable domain reads KAGVTQTPRYLIKTRGQQVTLSCSPISGHRSVSWYQQTPGQGLQFLFEYFSETQRNKGNFPGRFSGRQFSNSRSEMNVSTLELGDSALYLCASSLPGQNYGYTFGSGTRLTVV.